These T cell receptor beta chains were read from a single sample in a study of blood T cell repertoires in COVID-19. Libraries were prepared by immunoSEQ multiplex PCR; TCRdb keeps only in-frame clonotypes and omits some of them. The sample lists about 480,000 clones, 80% to 90% occurring once. The sequencing input was peripheral blood. The receptors were gathered from a man between 18 and 35 years old with COVID-19, enrolled during active disease. Both conserved end residues are part of each CDR3. The D gene is left open where the match is weak. Size values are once, few and many counts, or a class for expanded clones, and some rows have none.

TRBD1	NA	TRBJ2-7	TRBV4-1	CASSQEGQATEQYF	TGCGCCAGCAGCCAAGAGGGACAGGCCACCGAGCAGTACTTC
NA	NA	TRBJ2-7	TRBV7-9	CASSRTGRQGSEQYF	TGTGCCAGCAGCCGCACCGGGAGACAGGGATCCGAGCAGTACTTC
NA	NA	TRBJ2-5	TRBV18	CASSPLGVGGGEETQYF	TGTGCCAGCTCACCATTGGGCGTTGGAGGGGGCGAAGAGACCCAGTACTTC
NA	few	TRBJ1-1	TRBV29-1	CSARQVGTEAFF	TGCAGCGCACGACAGGTCGGAACTGAAGCTTTCTTT
NA	NA	TRBJ2-1	TRBV19	CASGLDLYNEQFF	TGTGCCAGTGGACTGGACCTATACAATGAGCAGTTCTTC
NA	NA	TRBJ1-4	TRBV9	CASSVDGAAVEKLFF	TGTGCCAGCAGCGTAGATGGGGCGGCGGTTGAAAAACTGTTTTTT
NA	NA	TRBJ2-7	TRBV19	CASSINPQTYEQYF	TGTGCCAGTAGTATCAATCCCCAAACCTACGAGCAGTACTTC
NA	NA	TRBJ2-1	TRBV11-2	CASSPGSGLRNEQFF	TGTGCCAGCAGTCCCGGTTCTGGGCTCCGCAATGAGCAGTTCTTC
NA	few	TRBJ1-6	TRBV15	CATSRDPTVSSYNSPLHF	TGTGCCACCAGCAGAGATCCCACAGTGTCCTCCTATAATTCACCCCTCCACTTT
NA	NA	TRBJ2-1	TRBV24-1	CATSDSRGANEQFF	TGTGCCACCAGTGATAGCAGGGGGGCAAATGAGCAGTTCTTC